These 5 T cell receptor beta chains were all obtained from the same sample, sequenced in a study of shared clonotypes between healthy human individuals. Generated by immunoSEQ multiplex PCR, the TCRdb table keeps only in-frame clones and is missing some. Of 90,000 to 120,000 clones in the sample, approximately 70% are singletons; the top ten hold approximately 25%. Sequencing was carried out using memory CD8+ T cells sorted from blood. Subset specified: CD45RO+ cells pooled with CCR7-negative TemRA cells. The receptors stem from a woman in her 30s in good health.

The CDR3 DNA reads as TGTGCCAGCAGCTTAGTTGACAGGGGATTATATGGCTACACCTTC. It specifies CASSLVDRGLYGYTF. The chain combines TRBV7-2 with TRBJ1-2; 8 bases are a match to TRBD1. J gave up 5 bases and V 1 base, and 6 bases lay outside the gene matches. The CDR3 is made up of 15 amino acids. The germline CDR1 and CDR2 sequences are SGHTA and FQGNSA.

The chain uses TRBV6-1 and TRBJ2-5; TRBD1 matches at 7 bases. The CDR3 sequence is 15 residues long. V lost 1 base, J lost 1 base, and 3 bases stayed unmatched. Germline CDR1 MNHNS, CDR2 SASEGT. The DNA for the CDR3 is TGTGCCAGCAGTGAAGACAGGGGCCTCCAAGAGACCCAGTACTTC. Its translation is CASSEDRGLQETQYF.

This clone was counted a few times. The chain is built from TRBV6-6 and TRBJ2-3; the match to TRBD1 covers 8 bases. V shed 5 bases and J 0 bases; nucleotides not matched to a gene: 1. Germline lookup yields CDR1 MNHNY and CDR2 SVGAGI (reference sequence). The CDR3 consists of 14 residues. DNA for the CDR3: TGTGCCAGCAGTCGGACAGGGAGCACAGATACGCAGTATTTT. This codes for CASSRTGSTDTQYF.

The V call is TRBV7-6, the J call TRBJ1-1; 9 bases are a match to TRBD1. The CDR3 extends over 15 amino acids. CDR1 and CDR2 (germline): SGHVS, FNYEAQ. The CDR3 protein is CAAFVYRGRNTEAFF. The CDR3, as DNA: TGTGCAGCATTCGTGTACAGGGGGCGGAACACTGAAGCTTTCTTT. Full variable domain (remainder filled in from reference TRBV7-6 and TRBJ1-1): GAGVSQSPRYKVTKRGQDVALRCDPISGHVSLYWYRQALGQGPEFLTYFNYEAQQDKSGLPNDRFSAERPEGSISTLTIQRTEQRDSAMYRCAAFVYRGRNTEAFFGQGTRLTVV.

This clone has only a few counts. This chain joins TRBV11-2 and TRBJ1-1; D unclear. This CDR3 region has 13 residues. Trimming shortened V by 6 bases and J by 1 base, and 9 bases separated the two germline ends. Germline CDR1 reads SGHAT; CDR2 reads FQNNGV. In nucleotides, the CDR3 is TGTGCCAGCAGTTACCCCCGGAACACTGAAGCTTTCTTT. This gives the protein CASSYPRNTEAFF.